One and the same sample provided the 27 T cell receptor beta chains below, sequenced in a study of blood T cell repertoires in COVID-19. TCRdb's copy holds only in-frame clones and misses some; the assay was immunoSEQ multiplex PCR. The sample holds about 200,000 clones, around 88% seen once. What was sequenced was PBMCs or T cells enriched from blood (not recorded which). The receptors stem from a middle-aged man with acute COVID-19.

The chain has TRBV5-6 and TRBJ2-1; D is undetermined. Per the germline V gene, CDR1 is SGHDT and CDR2 is YYEEEE. Trimming took 4 bases from V and 8 from J, leaving 19 bases between them. The CDR3 sequence is 15 residues long. CDR3 DNA: TGTGCCAGCAGCCCGAGGCGCTCGACTCTTTATGAGCAGTTCTTC. Encoded protein: CASSPRRSTLYEQFF.

This chain links TRBV4-1 with TRBJ2-1; TRBD2 agrees at 14 bases. Germline-derived CDR1 and CDR2 are MGHRA and YSYEKL. This CDR3 contains 16 residues. The V segment lost 0 bases and the J segment 6 bases; nucleotides outside the gene matches: 1. The CDR3 DNA reads TGCGCCAGCAGCCAAGAAGGACTAGCGGGAGGCAATGAGCAGTTCTTC. Its translation: CASSQEGLAGGNEQFF.

The chain recombines TRBV27 with TRBJ2-7; TRBD2 matches 13 bases. The V and J ends lost 5 bases and 4 bases, in that order; junction bases with no gene match: 5. The CDR3 contains 15 residues. Germline V gene data show CDR1 as MNHEY and CDR2 as SMNVEV (reference sequence). CDR3 sequence reads: CASSLGTSGMYEQYF. Written as DNA, the CDR3 is TGTGCCAGCAGTCTGGGGACTAGCGGGATGTACGAGCAGTACTTC.

The rearrangement uses TRBV18 and TRBJ2-7, with unresolved D. V was trimmed by 0 bases and J by 4 bases, leaving 10 bases between them. This CDR3 is built from 14 residues. Per the germline V gene, CDR1 is KGHSH and CDR2 is LQKENI. CDR3 sequence reads: CASSPPSERYEQYF. CDR3 bases: TGTGCCAGCTCACCACCTTCGGAGAGATACGAGCAGTACTTC.

DNA for the CDR3: TGTGCCAGCAGTTTAAGGACAGGGATTTGGGAGACCCAGTACTTC. It yields the protein CASSLRTGIWETQYF. The chain links TRBV28 to TRBJ2-5; 8 bases fit TRBD1. CDR1 is MDHEN, CDR2 SYDVKM, per germline. The V segment lost 2 bases and the J segment 5 bases; nucleotides outside the gene matches: 7. The CDR3 consists of 15 residues.

The rearrangement uses TRBV4-1 and TRBJ2-1; 13 bases align to TRBD2. Germline CDR1 reads MGHRA; CDR2 reads YSYEKL. The CDR3 consists of 19 residues. V gave up 1 base and J gave up 7 bases; unmatched junction bases: 13. The DNA for the CDR3 is TGCGCCAGCAGCCAAGTTTTAATCGCGGGGACTAGCGGGAAAAATGAGCAGTTCTTC. This translates into CASSQVLIAGTSGKNEQFF.

V gene TRBV15 combines with J gene TRBJ2-1; 9 nucleotides agree with TRBD2. The CDR3 sequence is 18 residues long. Germline CDR1 reads LNHNV; CDR2 reads YYDKDF (reference sequence). With V trimmed by 3 bases and J by 7 bases, 16 bases remained unmatched. CDR3 protein: CATSSQIPRVAGENEQFF. CDR3 bases: TGTGCCACCAGCAGCCAGATCCCCAGGGTAGCGGGAGAGAATGAGCAGTTCTTC.

The genes are TRBV30 and TRBJ2-7, with a weak D call TRBD1 (6 bases). CDR1 and CDR2 (germline): GTSNPN, SVGIG (reference sequence). The CDR3 runs to 14 residues. The V and J ends lost 4 bases and 4 bases respectively, with 17 bases between them. The CDR3 sequence is CAWTDRLRPYEQYF. The CDR3 DNA reads as TGTGCCTGGACTGACAGGCTGAGACCGTACGAGCAGTACTTC.

This clone was counted once. The CDR3 reads CASSLTSGEAEQFF. The CDR3 DNA is TGCGCCAGCAGCTTGACTAGCGGAGAGGCTGAGCAGTTCTTC. This chain connects TRBV5-1 to TRBJ2-1; TRBD2 matches 8 bases. This CDR3 region has 14 residues. Germline V CDR1 and CDR2: SGHRS, YFSETQ. V was pared by 1 base and J by 9 bases, with 6 bases of the junction left unmatched.

V gene TRBV28 combines with J gene TRBJ2-7, with 7 bases aligning to TRBD1. After removal of 6 bases from V and 2 bases from J, the junction contained 7 bases not matched to a gene. CDR3 length: 14 residues. CDR1 and CDR2 (germline): MDHEN, SYDVKM. Here the CDR3 reads CASREGGRAYEQYF. The CDR3 nucleotides are TGTGCCAGCAGAGAAGGGGGCAGGGCCTACGAGCAGTACTTC.

V and J are TRBV28 and TRBJ2-1; tentative D call: TRBD2 (6 bases). The CDR3 length is 15 residues. From germline, CDR1 is MDHEN and CDR2 SYDVKM. The V end was cut by 7 bases, the J end by 4 bases, with 17 bases between. CDR3 sequence reads: CASKRTSLSYNEQFF. The CDR3 DNA sequence: TGTGCCAGCAAAAGAACTAGCTTGTCTTACAATGAGCAGTTCTTC. Combining the CDR3 with reference TRBV28 and TRBJ2-1 gives the whole variable domain DVKVTQSSRYLVKRTGEKVFLECVQDMDHENMFWYRQDPGLGLRLIYFSYDVKMKEKGDIPEGYSVSREKKERFSLILESASTNQTSMYLCASKRTSLSYNEQFFGPGTRLTVL.

V and J are TRBV6-5 and TRBJ2-2; D possibly corresponds to TRBD2 (6 bases). Trimming left V 11 bases short and J 4 bases short, with 14 bases between. Per germline, CDR1 MNHEY and CDR2 SVGAGI. The CDR3 has 13 amino acids. In nucleotides, the CDR3 is TGTGCCGCCACCCCCGGGGGCACCGGGGAGCTGTTTTTT. It translates to CAATPGGTGELFF.

At least ten counts were recorded for this clone. This chain uses TRBV6-5 with TRBJ1-3; weak D call: TRBD1 (6 bases). Per the germline V gene, CDR1 is MNHEY and CDR2 is SVGAGI. Trimming shortened V by 11 bases and J by 1 base, and 9 bases separated the two germline ends. The length of the CDR3 is 12 residues. The CDR3 bases are TGTGCCGGGAGGGGGTCTGGAAACACCATATATTTT. Translated, it gives CAGRGSGNTIYF.

The J gene is TRBJ2-4, the V gene TRBV15; D is perhaps TRBD2 (6 bases). CDR3 length: 21 residues. The germline V gene encodes CDR1 LNHNV and CDR2 YYDKDF (reference sequence). The V and J ends lost 0 bases and 4 bases respectively, with 28 bases between them. Written as DNA, the CDR3 is TGTGCCACCAGCAGAGATGTAAGCTCCCTCCCCGCGGGGCTGGTGAAAAACATTCAGTACTTC. It yields the protein CATSRDVSSLPAGLVKNIQYF.

The CDR3 is CASSLGASQLETQYF. The CDR3 DNA sequence: TGTGCCAGCAGCTTAGGGGCCTCCCAACTGGAGACCCAGTACTTC. This chain connects TRBV7-3 to TRBJ2-5; TRBD1 might be the D (5 bases). The CDR3 runs 15 residues. CDR1 and CDR2 from the germline V gene are SGHTA and FQGTGA. V lost 2 bases, J lost 5 bases, and 15 bases lay in between.

This clone has a handful of counts. The chain employs TRBV9 and TRBJ2-1; D perhaps matches TRBD2 (6 bases). Germline V gene sequence: CDR1 SGDLS, CDR2 YYNGEE. V was shortened by 4 bases and J by 0 bases, with 14 bases between the two germline ends. CDR3 size: 16 residues. CDR3 nucleotide sequence: TGTGCCAGCAGCCCTCCGGCGGGGAGCTCCTACAATGAGCAGTTCTTC. Its protein is CASSPPAGSSYNEQFF.

The rearrangement links TRBV18 to TRBJ2-7; no clear D gene. The CDR3 runs to 13 residues. The germline gives CDR1 KGHSH, CDR2 LQKENI. V lost 0 bases, J lost 3 bases, and 6 bases lay in between. CDR3 coding DNA: TGTGCCAGCTCACCACCCGGAGTCTACGAGCAGTACTTC. Translating it yields CASSPPGVYEQYF.

This chain links TRBV28 with TRBJ2-7, with 8 nucleotides matching TRBD1. The germline V gene encodes CDR1 MDHEN and CDR2 SYDVKM. Trimming removed 5 bases from V and 13 bases from J; junction bases left unmatched: 10. CDR3 length: 12 residues. The CDR3 here is CASSTLGDRPYF. The CDR3 DNA is TGTGCCAGCAGTACCCTCGGGGACAGGCCTTACTTC.

The chain employs TRBV10-3 and TRBJ2-7; 8 positions agree with TRBD2. V dropped 4 bases and J dropped 3; count of bases not matched to a gene: 5. Germline V lookup: CDR1 ENHRY, CDR2 SYGVKD. The CDR3 consists of 14 residues. The CDR3 sequence is CAISGSGGLYEQYF. DNA for the CDR3: TGTGCCATCAGTGGAAGCGGGGGTCTCTACGAGCAGTACTTC.

The chain couples TRBV19 to TRBJ2-2; 7 bases map to TRBD2. J was trimmed by 3 bases and V by 5 bases; bases with no gene match: 3. The CDR3 sequence is 14 residues long. The V gene's germline CDR1 is LNHDA and CDR2 SQIVND (reference sequence). This chain's CDR3 is CASSAGRDTGELFF. In DNA, the CDR3 is TGTGCCAGTAGTGCAGGGAGGGACACCGGGGAGCTGTTTTTT.

This clone was seen just once. The chain links TRBV28 to TRBJ1-2; D is ambiguous. With 2 bases removed from V and 5 bases from J, the gap between germline ends came to 6 bases. Germline V gives CDR1 MDHEN, CDR2 SYDVKM. The CDR3 contains 12 residues. The CDR3 DNA follows: TGTGCCAGCAGTTTAATGAGGTATGGCTACACCTTC. The encoded protein is CASSLMRYGYTF.

The chain's CDR3 is CASSLGGNSGNTIYF. The CDR3 DNA reads TGTGCCAGCAGTCTCGGAGGAAACTCTGGAAACACCATATATTTT. This rearrangement joins TRBV6-5 to TRBJ1-3; unclear D gene. The V gene lost 5 bases and the J gene lost 0 bases, with 11 bases spanning the gap. Germline CDR1 is MNHEY and CDR2 is SVGAGI. The CDR3 sequence is 15 residues long.

The chain recombines TRBV27 with TRBJ2-1; perhaps TRBD2 as D (5 bases). Germline V gene data show CDR1 as MNHEY and CDR2 as SMNVEV (reference sequence). This CDR3 has 13 amino acids. V was trimmed by 5 bases and J by 7 bases, leaving 12 bases between them. The CDR3 reads CASSPLLVNEQFF. CDR3 bases: TGTGCCAGCAGTCCTCTACTAGTGAATGAGCAGTTCTTC.

The chain uses TRBV18 and TRBJ2-3, with D unresolved. Trimming left V 0 bases short and J 2 bases short, with 12 bases between. Germline lookup yields CDR1 KGHSH and CDR2 LQKENI. The CDR3 runs to 16 residues. The CDR3 loop reads CASSPPRALDTDTQYF. The CDR3 DNA is TGTGCCAGCTCACCACCACGAGCGCTTGACACAGATACGCAGTATTTT. The complete variable domain, with remaining parts taken from reference TRBV18 and TRBJ2-3, reads NAGVMQNPRHLVRRRGQEARLRCSPMKGHSHVYWYRQLPEEGLKFMVYLQKENIIDESGMPKERFSAEFPKEGPSILRIQQVVRGDSAAYFCASSPPRALDTDTQYFGPGTRLTVL.

The chain links TRBV9 to TRBJ1-6, with D uncertain. The germline V gene has CDR1 SGDLS and CDR2 YYNGEE. Trimming took 8 bases from V and 6 from J, leaving 12 bases between them. The CDR3 is made up of 13 amino acids. The CDR3, as DNA: TGTGCCAGTTCGATCGCGGGTAATTCACCCCTCCACTTT. Its protein product is CASSIAGNSPLHF. Using reference TRBV9 and TRBJ1-6 for the parts outside the CDR3, the full variable domain is DSGVTQTPKHLITATGQRVTLRCSPRSGDLSVYWYQQSLDQGLQFLIQYYNGEERAKGNILERFSAQQFPDLHSELNLSSLELGDSALYFCASSIAGNSPLHFGNGTRLTVT.

This chain links TRBV7-8 with TRBJ1-4; TRBD1 matches 8 bases. CDR3 length: 16 amino acids. The germline gives CDR1 SGHVS, CDR2 FQNEAQ. The V segment lost 5 bases and the J segment 3 bases; nucleotides outside the gene matches: 8. This CDR3 is CASSPAPTGANEKLFF. CDR3 sequence (DNA): TGTGCCAGCAGCCCCGCCCCGACAGGGGCTAATGAAAAACTGTTTTTT.

This sequence joins TRBV24-1 and TRBJ2-3; 9 nucleotides align to TRBD2. The CDR3 is 17 amino acids. Germline V gene lookup returns CDR1 KGHDR and CDR2 SFDVKD. V gave up 4 bases and J gave up 1 base; unmatched junction bases: 8. The CDR3 spells CATSDTVAGERTDTQYF. CDR3 bases: TGTGCCACCAGTGACACAGTAGCGGGAGAACGCACAGATACGCAGTATTTT.